This TCR beta chain came from a study of cytomegalovirus exposure and HLA in healthy donors. Use of 60 Vbeta and 13 Jbeta primers characterized the PCR. This table comes from immunoSEQ multiplex PCR, and its TCRdb copy is limited to in-frame clones, with some not included. Of around 120,000 clones in the sample, approximately 80% are singletons; the top ten hold 5.5% to 6%. The CDR3 runs 18 residues. V lost 1 base and J lost 0; bases outside the gene matches: 10. In germline, CDR1 is SGHRS, CDR2 YFSETQ. Sequencing used PBMCs. The clonotype was recovered from a middle-aged woman in good health and CMV-seropositive. This chain links TRBV5-1 with TRBJ2-3; 8 bases are shared with TRBD2. The CDR3 coding sequence is TGCGCCAGCAGCTTGTTTCGGAGCGGGAGTTCTAGCACAGATACGCAGTATTTT. The encoded protein is CASSLFRSGSSSTDTQYF.